This entry is about one T cell receptor beta chain. The CDR3 has 16 amino acids. Germline lookup yields CDR1 SGHRS and CDR2 YFSETQ. Unmatched junction bases numbered 9, after V lost 4 bases and J lost 0 bases. This sample was included in a study of blood T cell repertoires in COVID-19. Overall study context: Some COVID-19 samples were acute and others convalescent; all came from the United States, Italy and Spain.

The assay was immunoSEQ multiplex PCR, and TCRdb's table has in-frame clones only and misses some. The sample gives 80,000 to 100,000 clones, about nine tenths of which show up once; 1.7% is in the top ten. Source material: peripheral blood. This sequence joins TRBV5-1 and TRBJ1-1; 7 bases are a match to TRBD1. The TCR was taken from a man in his fifties or sixties with acute or convalescent COVID-19. CDR3 coding DNA: TGCGCCAGCAGCCAAACGACAGGGTATATGAACACTGAAGCTTTCTTT. Protein product: CASSQTTGYMNTEAFF.